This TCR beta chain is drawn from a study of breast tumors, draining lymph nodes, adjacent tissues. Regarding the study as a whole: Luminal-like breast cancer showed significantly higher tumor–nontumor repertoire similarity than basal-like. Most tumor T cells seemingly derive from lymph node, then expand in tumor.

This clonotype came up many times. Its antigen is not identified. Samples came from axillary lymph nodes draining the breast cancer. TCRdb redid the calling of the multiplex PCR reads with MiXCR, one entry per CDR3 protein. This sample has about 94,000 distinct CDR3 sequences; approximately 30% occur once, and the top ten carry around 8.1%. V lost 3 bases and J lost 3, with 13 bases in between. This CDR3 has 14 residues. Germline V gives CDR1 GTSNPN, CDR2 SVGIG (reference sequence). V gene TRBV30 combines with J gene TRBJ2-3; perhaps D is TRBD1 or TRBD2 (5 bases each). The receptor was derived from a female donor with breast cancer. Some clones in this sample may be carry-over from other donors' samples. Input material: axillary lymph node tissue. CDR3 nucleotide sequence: TGTGCCTGGAGCCCCGTGGGGGTTACAGATACGCAGTATTTT. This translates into CAWSPVGVTDTQYF.